This TCR beta chain was identified in a study of T cell responses to AZD1222 COVID-19 vaccine. Germline V gene lookup returns CDR1 SGDLS and CDR2 YYNGEE. V lost 1 base and J 0 bases, leaving 19 bases between the germline ends. This CDR3 has 18 amino acids. Here immunoSEQ multiplex PCR was the method, and the copy in TCRdb shows in-frame clones only, minus some. This sample has 150,000 or so clones; around 90% occur once, and the top ten carry 3.5% to 4%. This material consisted of peripheral blood, taken 28 days after the second AZD1222 dose. The receptor comes from an adult who received the AZD1222 COVID-19 vaccine. The J gene is TRBJ1-1, the V gene TRBV9; D perhaps matches TRBD1 (5 bases). The DNA for the CDR3 is TGTGCCAGCAGCGTAACTTTTGGGGGTCGGAGGGTGAACACTGAAGCTTTCTTT. Translation gives CASSVTFGGRRVNTEAFF.